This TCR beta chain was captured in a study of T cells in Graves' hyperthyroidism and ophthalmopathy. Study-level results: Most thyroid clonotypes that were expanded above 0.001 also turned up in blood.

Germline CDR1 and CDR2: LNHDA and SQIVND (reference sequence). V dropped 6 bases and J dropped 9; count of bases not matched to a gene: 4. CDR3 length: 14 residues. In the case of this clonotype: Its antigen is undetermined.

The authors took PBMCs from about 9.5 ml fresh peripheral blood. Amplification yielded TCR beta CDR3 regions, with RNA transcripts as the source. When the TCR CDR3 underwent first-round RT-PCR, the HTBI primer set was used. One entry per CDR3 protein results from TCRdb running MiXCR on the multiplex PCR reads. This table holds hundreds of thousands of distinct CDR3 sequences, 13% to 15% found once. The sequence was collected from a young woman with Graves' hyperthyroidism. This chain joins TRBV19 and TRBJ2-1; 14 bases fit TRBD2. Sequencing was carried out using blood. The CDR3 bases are TGTGCCAGTAGCGGACTAGCGGGAGGCGGTGAGCAGTTCTTC. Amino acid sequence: CASSGLAGGGEQFF.